Listed below are T cell receptor beta chains from one sample, sequenced in a study of T-cell memory formation after mild COVID-19. TCRdb re-derived calls from the 5' RACE reads in MiXCR, one entry per CDR3 protein. The sample shows about half a million distinct CDR3 sequences, 18% of them seen only once. The sample taken for sequencing was PBMCs or a T cell subset sorted from them (not recorded which). The source is an adult woman who had mild COVID-19 (a few samples of this study predate the infection). Cell type and time point are not known. Each CDR3 is given with its conserved first and last residue. D genes are given only for firm matches. Where a row states a size, it is once, few, many or the class of an expanded clone; other rows omit it.

len	v_gene	abundance	d_gene	j_gene	CDR3nt	CDR3aa
15	TRBV20-1	few	NA	TRBJ2-7	TGCAGTGCCATCTTGCCGATCGGGAGATCCTACGAGCAGTACTTC	CSAILPIGRSYEQYF
14	TRBV9	NA	NA	TRBJ1-1	TGTGCCAGCAGCGTAGTGTCCGAAAACACTGAAGCTTTCTTT	CASSVVSENTEAFF
13	TRBV18	few	NA	TRBJ2-3	TGTGCCAGCTCACCTGAGAGGACAGATACGCAGTATTTT	CASSPERTDTQYF
14	TRBV6-6	few	NA	TRBJ2-7	TGTGCCACCAGAGGGTCCCCCATGGGCTACGAGCAGTACTTC	CATRGSPMGYEQYF
13	TRBV20-1	NA	NA	TRBJ2-7	TGCAGTGCTAGAGAGAATCCAGGTTACGAGCAGTACTTC	CSARENPGYEQYF
14	TRBV11-2	few	TRBD2	TRBJ2-1	TGTGCCAGCAGCCTGACTAGCCTCCACAATGAGCAGTTCTTC	CASSLTSLHNEQFF
14	TRBV2	NA	NA	TRBJ1-1	TGTGCCAGCACTGAGGGGCTCCAGAACACTGAAGCTTTCTTT	CASTEGLQNTEAFF
14	TRBV4-1	many	NA	TRBJ1-1	TGCGCCAGCAGCCAGGGGGCCCTGAACACTGAAGCTTTCTTT	CASSQGALNTEAFF
14	TRBV6-5	NA	NA	TRBJ2-3	TGTGCCAGCAGTTACACGGGGGGCTCGAATACGCAGTATTTT	CASSYTGGSNTQYF
14	TRBV12-3/TRBV12-4	few	TRBD1	TRBJ2-7	TGTGCCAGCAGCCCTAACAGGGGTTTCTACGAGCAGTACTTC	CASSPNRGFYEQYF
13	TRBV27	NA	NA	TRBJ2-5	TGTGCCAGCAGTTTTGTCGGCCAAGAGACCCAGTACTTC	CASSFVGQETQYF
15	TRBV18	NA	TRBD1	TRBJ2-7	TGTGCCAGCTCACCCATGGGACAGGCGCCCTACGAGCAGTACTTC	CASSPMGQAPYEQYF
16	TRBV5-5	few	TRBD2	TRBJ2-3	TGTGCCAGCAGCCCACTAGCGGGAGGGTTGGCAGATACGCAGTATTTT	CASSPLAGGLADTQYF
15	TRBV5-6	many	TRBD2	TRBJ2-7	TGTGCCAGCAGCTTGGCCGGGACTAGCGGCTACGAGCAGTACTTC	CASSLAGTSGYEQYF
16	TRBV5-1	NA	NA	TRBJ2-5	TGCGCCAGCAGCTTGGCCAGGGAGGTAGGGCAAGAGACCCAGTACTTC	CASSLAREVGQETQYF
14	TRBV12-3/TRBV12-4	few	TRBD1	TRBJ1-2	TGTGCCAGCAGTCCGGGACAGGGGCACTATGGCTACACCTTC	CASSPGQGHYGYTF
12	TRBV24-1	NA	NA	TRBJ2-2	TGTGCCACCGGCCGGGAAACCGGGGAGCTGTTTTTT	CATGRETGELFF
15	TRBV6-2/TRBV6-3	NA	NA	TRBJ1-3	TGTGCCAGCAGTTATAACGGAATGGCTGGAAACACCATATATTTT	CASSYNGMAGNTIYF
14	TRBV6-1	few	NA	TRBJ2-1	TGTGCCAGCATCGGACGCAGCTCCTACAATGAGCAGTTCTTC	CASIGRSSYNEQFF
14	TRBV10-3	few	NA	TRBJ2-3	TGTGCCATCTCCGCACGGGATTACGCAGATACGCAGTATTTT	CAISARDYADTQYF
14	TRBV7-3	NA	NA	TRBJ2-2	TGTGCCAGCAGCAGCTTCACAGGGACCGGGGAGCTGTTTTTT	CASSSFTGTGELFF
16	TRBV7-3	NA	NA	TRBJ2-3	TGTGCCAGCAGTTTGGAGGGGCAACTGAGCACAGATACGCAGTATTTT	CASSLEGQLSTDTQYF
15	TRBV7-2	NA	NA	TRBJ2-3	TGTGCCAGCAGCTTAGTAGGCCACCCTGGAGATACGCAGTATTTT	CASSLVGHPGDTQYF
15	TRBV20-1	NA	TRBD2	TRBJ2-5	TGCAGTGCCTTTCACGGGGGGGCCGTGAGGGAGACCCAGTACTTC	CSAFHGGAVRETQYF
12	TRBV12-3/TRBV12-4	few	TRBD2	TRBJ2-1	TGTGCCAGCAGTTCTCGCGGGGGGGTTGAGTTCTTC	CASSSRGGVEFF
15	TRBV7-2	few	NA	TRBJ1-6	TGTGCCAGCAGCTGGGAGGGCGGAGGGCATTCACCCCTCCACTTT	CASSWEGGGHSPLHF
14	TRBV10-3	NA	TRBD1	TRBJ1-5	TGTGCCATCAGTGGACAGGGGGTGGTTCAGCCCCAGCATTTT	CAISGQGVVQPQHF
15	TRBV5-1	NA	TRBD1	TRBJ2-2	TGCGCCAGCAGTCAGGACAGGGAGAGGGCCGGGGAGCTGTTTTTT	CASSQDRERAGELFF
16	TRBV7-2	NA	TRBD2	TRBJ2-2	TGTGCCAGCAGCTTAACAGCGGGGCCACTAACCGGGGAGCTGTTTTTT	CASSLTAGPLTGELFF
14	TRBV12-3/TRBV12-4	few	TRBD2	TRBJ2-5	TGTGCCAGCATGCGGACTAGCGGGGTGGAGACCCAGTACTTC	CASMRTSGVETQYF
16	TRBV5-4	NA	TRBD1	TRBJ2-5	TGTGCCAGCACCTTATCCCCCTGGGACAGACAAGAGACCCAGTACTTC	CASTLSPWDRQETQYF
15	TRBV7-8	NA	TRBD1	TRBJ2-5	TGTGCCAGCAGCTTAGATCCGGACAGGTCAGAGACCCAGTACTTC	CASSLDPDRSETQYF
14	TRBV5-1	NA	NA	TRBJ2-4	TGCGCCAGCAGCTTGAACGGGGGTGAATACATTCAGTACTTC	CASSLNGGEYIQYF
13	TRBV20-1	NA	NA	TRBJ1-5	TGCAGTGCTAGAACACCGAGCAATCAGCCCCAGCATTTT	CSARTPSNQPQHF
15	TRBV7-8	few	NA	TRBJ2-3	TGTGCCAGCAGCCGAAGGGCGCAGTTCACAGATACGCAGTATTTT	CASSRRAQFTDTQYF
15	TRBV24-1	NA	NA	TRBJ2-2	TGTGCCACCAGTGATACCGACAGAAACACCGGGGAGCTGTTTTTT	CATSDTDRNTGELFF
14	TRBV10-3	NA	NA	TRBJ1-1	TGTGCCATCAGTGAGTCCGAGGGGAGCGCTGAAGCTTTCTTT	CAISESEGSAEAFF
15	TRBV7-9	few	NA	TRBJ2-7	TGTGCCAGCAGCTCCATAGGACAGAGGTTATACGAGCAGTACTTC	CASSSIGQRLYEQYF
15	TRBV12-3/TRBV12-4	few	NA	TRBJ1-1	TGTGCCAGCAGCTATATCCCCTGGAATGACACTGAAGCTTTCTTT	CASSYIPWNDTEAFF
15	TRBV7-9	few	TRBD2	TRBJ2-7	TGTGCCAGCAGCTTATTGGAGCGGGGAGTCTACGAGCAGTACTTC	CASSLLERGVYEQYF
14	TRBV2	NA	NA	TRBJ1-1	TGTGCCAGCAGTGACGTTATGGGAGACACTGAAGCTTTCTTT	CASSDVMGDTEAFF
14	TRBV10-3	few	NA	TRBJ2-5	TGTGCCATCAGTGACGGTTCGTACCAAGAGACCCAGTACTTC	CAISDGSYQETQYF
16	TRBV7-8	NA	TRBD2	TRBJ2-7	TGTGCCAGCAGCTACTATAGCGGGAGAAACTCCTACGAGCAGTACTTC	CASSYYSGRNSYEQYF
16	TRBV14	NA	NA	TRBJ2-1	TGTGCCAGCAGCCAAGACGGACTCGTGGGTGTGGATGAGCAGTTCTTC	CASSQDGLVGVDEQFF
12	TRBV6-2/TRBV6-3	few	NA	TRBJ2-5	TGTGCCAGCAGCCCGACTCTGAAGACCCAGTACTTC	CASSPTLKTQYF
14	TRBV12-3/TRBV12-4	few	NA	TRBJ2-7	TGTGCCAGCAGTTTAGACTTTGGGGCGTACGAGCAGTACTTC	CASSLDFGAYEQYF
12	TRBV12-3/TRBV12-4	NA	NA	TRBJ2-7	TGTGCCAGCAGTTTACTTAGGGTCGAGCAGTACTTC	CASSLLRVEQYF
15	TRBV18	many	NA	TRBJ2-3	TGTGCCAGCTCACCGGAGCTCCTACGTACAGATACGCAGTATTTT	CASSPELLRTDTQYF
15	TRBV5-8	NA	TRBD2	TRBJ2-5	TGTGCCAGCAGCTTCGGGACTAGTGGGCAGGAGACCCAGTACTTC	CASSFGTSGQETQYF
12	TRBV12-3/TRBV12-4	NA	NA	TRBJ1-5	TGTGCCAGCAGTTTGAATACTCAGCCCCAGCATTTT	CASSLNTQPQHF
15	TRBV4-3	NA	TRBD2	TRBJ2-7	TGCGCCAGCAGCCAACAAGCGGGAGCCACCTACGAGCAGTACTTC	CASSQQAGATYEQYF
16	TRBV12-3/TRBV12-4	NA	NA	TRBJ2-7	TGTGCCAGCAGTTCGCATTTGGGGGGGCCACCCTACGAGCAGTACTTC	CASSSHLGGPPYEQYF
15	TRBV5-6	NA	TRBD1	TRBJ2-1	TGTGCCAGCAGCTCCGGACAGGGGATTATAAATGAGCAGTTCTTC	CASSSGQGIINEQFF
15	TRBV10-3	NA	NA	TRBJ2-1	TGTGCCATCAGTGATTTGGGTCTCACGGCCGATGAGCAGTTCTTC	CAISDLGLTADEQFF